Listed below are T cell receptor beta chains from one sample, sequenced in a study of OX40 agonist ivuxolimab in advanced cancers. Produced via immunoSEQ multiplex PCR; TCRdb's table is partial and in-frame only. The table lists 90,000 to 100,000 clones, about 96% of them singletons, with about 2% in the top ten. Sample: CD4+ or CD8+ T cells sorted from blood, taken in a trial of the OX40 agonist ivuxolimab. Receptors were obtained from an adult with an advanced solid tumor such as melanoma, head and neck, liver or kidney cancer. Each CDR3 is given with its conserved first and last residue.

j_call: TRBJ1-1; v_call: TRBV6-6; cdr3_aa: CASRYRENTEAFF
j_call: TRBJ2-3; v_call: TRBV7-3; cdr3_aa: CASSLIGGTVATDTQYF
j_call: TRBJ2-7; v_call: TRBV6-4; cdr3_aa: CASEDVSGGPYEQYF
j_call: TRBJ1-2; v_call: TRBV5-1; cdr3_aa: CASSTNLEGYTF
j_call: TRBJ2-3; v_call: TRBV5-4; cdr3_aa: CASSLPIAGVGDTQYF
j_call: TRBJ1-6; v_call: TRBV11-3; cdr3_aa: CASSPRQGSNSPLHF
j_call: TRBJ2-7; v_call: TRBV9; cdr3_aa: CASSVGRQPQHEQYF
j_call: TRBJ2-1; v_call: TRBV27; cdr3_aa: CASRITGGNEQFF
j_call: TRBJ2-3; v_call: TRBV7-9; cdr3_aa: CASSFEGGSDTQYF
j_call: TRBJ2-1; v_call: TRBV7-2; cdr3_aa: CASSLAGLDEQFF
j_call: -; v_call: TRBV19; cdr3_aa: CASSIGTGPYEQYF
j_call: TRBJ2-3; v_call: TRBV6-6; cdr3_aa: CASSSSKPEDTDTQYF
j_call: TRBJ2-7; v_call: TRBV7-2; cdr3_aa: CASSSLRDSYEQYF
j_call: TRBJ2-7; v_call: TRBV19; cdr3_aa: CASSIGGQGGSEQYF
j_call: TRBJ2-7; v_call: TRBV7-9; cdr3_aa: CASSPLPGPLPLTGF
j_call: TRBJ2-3; v_call: TRBV7-3; cdr3_aa: CASSGRGEGQYF
j_call: TRBJ2-3; v_call: TRBV21-1; cdr3_aa: CASSKFRLSGTDTQYF
j_call: TRBJ1-2; v_call: TRBV28; cdr3_aa: CASSATESYGYTF
j_call: TRBJ1-4; v_call: TRBV6-5; cdr3_aa: CASSYIGPPNEKLFF
j_call: TRBJ2-7; v_call: TRBV11-2; cdr3_aa: CASSLEGASSYEQYF
j_call: TRBJ2-2; v_call: TRBV7-9; cdr3_aa: CASSQPPQRGASGELFF
j_call: TRBJ2-7; v_call: TRBV4-3; cdr3_aa: CASSQGGELAGDEQYF
j_call: TRBJ1-1; v_call: TRBV7-9; cdr3_aa: CASSLAGDTEAFF
j_call: TRBJ1-4; v_call: TRBV5-5; cdr3_aa: CASPQEGPNEKLFF
j_call: TRBJ2-7; v_call: TRBV2; cdr3_aa: CASSEREEGAGYEQYF
j_call: TRBJ2-1; v_call: TRBV11-2; cdr3_aa: CASSFGGQGAGNEQFF
j_call: TRBJ2-7; v_call: TRBV7-3; cdr3_aa: CASSSSPREPTYEQYF
j_call: TRBJ1-2; v_call: TRBV27; cdr3_aa: CASSFGTDYGYTF
j_call: TRBJ2-1; v_call: TRBV4-1; cdr3_aa: CASSLVPMGDEQFF
j_call: TRBJ1-1; v_call: TRBV28; cdr3_aa: CASSFGRGRILGTEAFF
j_call: TRBJ2-3; v_call: TRBV9; cdr3_aa: CASSERTSRADTQYF
j_call: TRBJ2-7; v_call: TRBV7-9; cdr3_aa: CASSLVQDLKYEQYF
j_call: TRBJ2-5; v_call: TRBV28; cdr3_aa: CASSLFQGETQYF
j_call: TRBJ1-1; v_call: TRBV5-5; cdr3_aa: CASSLAPQGEAFF
j_call: TRBJ2-7; v_call: TRBV10-3; cdr3_aa: CAITGGQSYEQYF
j_call: TRBJ2-5; v_call: TRBV9; cdr3_aa: CASSVGQGQETQYF
j_call: TRBJ2-7; v_call: TRBV7-8; cdr3_aa: CASSFTGGRISYEQYF
j_call: TRBJ2-3; v_call: TRBV4-3; cdr3_aa: CASSQDGRGSTDTQYF
j_call: TRBJ2-7; v_call: TRBV5-6; cdr3_aa: CASSLADRVDYEQYF
j_call: TRBJ2-1; v_call: TRBV7-2; cdr3_aa: CASSLVTGGPNNEQFF